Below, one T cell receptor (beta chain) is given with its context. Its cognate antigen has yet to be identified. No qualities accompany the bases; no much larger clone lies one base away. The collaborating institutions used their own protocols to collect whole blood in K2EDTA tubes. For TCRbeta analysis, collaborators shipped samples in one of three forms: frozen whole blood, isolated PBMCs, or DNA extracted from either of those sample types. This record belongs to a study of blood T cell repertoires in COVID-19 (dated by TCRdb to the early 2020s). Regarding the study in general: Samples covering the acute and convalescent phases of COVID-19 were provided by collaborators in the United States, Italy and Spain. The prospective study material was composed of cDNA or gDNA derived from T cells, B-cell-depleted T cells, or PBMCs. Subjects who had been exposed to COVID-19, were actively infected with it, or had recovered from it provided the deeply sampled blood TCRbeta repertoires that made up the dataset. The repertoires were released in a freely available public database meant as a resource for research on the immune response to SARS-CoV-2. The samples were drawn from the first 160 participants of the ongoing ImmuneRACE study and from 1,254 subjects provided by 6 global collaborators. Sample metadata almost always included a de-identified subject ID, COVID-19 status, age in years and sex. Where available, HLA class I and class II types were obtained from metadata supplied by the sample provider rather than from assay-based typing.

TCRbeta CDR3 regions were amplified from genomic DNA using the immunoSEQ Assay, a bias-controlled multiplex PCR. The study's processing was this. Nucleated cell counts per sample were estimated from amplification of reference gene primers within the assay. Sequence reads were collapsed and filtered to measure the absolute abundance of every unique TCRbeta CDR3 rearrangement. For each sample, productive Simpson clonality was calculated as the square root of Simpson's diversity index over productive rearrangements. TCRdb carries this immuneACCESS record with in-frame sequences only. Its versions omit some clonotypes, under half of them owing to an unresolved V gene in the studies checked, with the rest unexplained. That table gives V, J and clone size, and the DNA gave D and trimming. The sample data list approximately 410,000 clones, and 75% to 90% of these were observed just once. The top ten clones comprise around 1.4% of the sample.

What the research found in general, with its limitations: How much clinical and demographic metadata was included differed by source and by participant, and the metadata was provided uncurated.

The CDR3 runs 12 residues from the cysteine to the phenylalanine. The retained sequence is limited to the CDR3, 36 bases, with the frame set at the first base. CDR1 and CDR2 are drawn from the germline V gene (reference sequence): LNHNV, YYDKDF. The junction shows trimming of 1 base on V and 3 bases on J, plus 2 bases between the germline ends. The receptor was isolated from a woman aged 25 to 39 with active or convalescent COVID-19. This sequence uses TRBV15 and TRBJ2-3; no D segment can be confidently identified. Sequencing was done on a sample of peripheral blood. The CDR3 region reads CATSRATDTQYF. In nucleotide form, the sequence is TGTGCCACCAGCAGAGCAACAGATACGCAGTATTTT.